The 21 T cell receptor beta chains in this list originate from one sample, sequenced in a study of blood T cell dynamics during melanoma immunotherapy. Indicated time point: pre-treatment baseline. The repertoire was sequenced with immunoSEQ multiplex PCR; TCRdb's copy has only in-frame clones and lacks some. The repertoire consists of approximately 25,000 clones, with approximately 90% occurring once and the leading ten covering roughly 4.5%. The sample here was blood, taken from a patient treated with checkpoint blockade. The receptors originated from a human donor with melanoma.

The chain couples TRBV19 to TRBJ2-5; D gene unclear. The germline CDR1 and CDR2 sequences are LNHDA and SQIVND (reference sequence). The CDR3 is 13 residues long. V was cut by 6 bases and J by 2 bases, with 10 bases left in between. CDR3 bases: TGTGCCAGTAGCCATGACGGACAAGAGACCCAGTACTTC. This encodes CASSHDGQETQYF.

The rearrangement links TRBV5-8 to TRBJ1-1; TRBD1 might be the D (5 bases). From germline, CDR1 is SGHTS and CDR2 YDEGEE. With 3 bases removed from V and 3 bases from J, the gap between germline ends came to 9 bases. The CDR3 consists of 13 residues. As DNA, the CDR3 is TGTGCCAGCAGCTGGGGGGGATACACTGAAGCTTTCTTT. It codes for CASSWGGYTEAFF.

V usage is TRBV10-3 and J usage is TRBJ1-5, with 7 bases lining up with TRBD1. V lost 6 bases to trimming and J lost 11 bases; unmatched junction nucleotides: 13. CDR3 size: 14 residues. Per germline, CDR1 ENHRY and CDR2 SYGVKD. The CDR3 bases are TGTGCCATCAGGGAATCAACAGGGGTAGGGACCCAGCATTTT. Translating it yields CAIRESTGVGTQHF.

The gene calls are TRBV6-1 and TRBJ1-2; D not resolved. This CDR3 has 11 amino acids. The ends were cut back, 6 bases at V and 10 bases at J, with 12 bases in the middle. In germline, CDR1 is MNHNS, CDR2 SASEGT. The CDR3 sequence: CASRLNKDYTF. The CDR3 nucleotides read TGTGCCAGCAGACTAAATAAGGACTACACCTTC.

CDR3 nucleotide sequence: TGTGCCAGCAGTTTTGCTAGACGGACACTACAGCATTTT. Protein: CASSFARRTLQHF. The chain links TRBV28 to TRBJ1-5; a weak D match, TRBD1 (5 bases). Germline CDR1 reads MDHEN; CDR2 reads SYDVKM. This CDR3 has 13 residues. V was shortened by 3 bases and J by 13 bases, with 16 bases between the two germline ends.

The CDR3 DNA is TGTGCCAGCTCACAAGGGGCGCCCAGAGGTAGCAATCAGCCCCAGCATTTT. It yields the protein CASSQGAPRGSNQPQHF. The chain carries TRBV18 and TRBJ1-5, with a tentative D call TRBD1 (5 bases). The germline V and J ends were trimmed by 4 bases and 0 bases, with 16 bases remaining between them. CDR1 is KGHSH, CDR2 LQKENI, per germline. There are 17 residues in the CDR3. Full variable domain (outside the CDR3, taken from reference TRBV18 and TRBJ1-5): NAGVMQNPRHLVRRRGQEARLRCSPMKGHSHVYWYRQLPEEGLKFMVYLQKENIIDESGMPKERFSAEFPKEGPSILRIQQVVRGDSAAYFCASSQGAPRGSNQPQHFGDGTRLSIL.

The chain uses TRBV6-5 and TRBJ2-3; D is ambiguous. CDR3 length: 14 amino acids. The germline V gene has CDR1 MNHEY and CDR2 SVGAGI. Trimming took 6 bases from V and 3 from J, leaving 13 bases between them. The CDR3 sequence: CASRDLWRTDTQYF. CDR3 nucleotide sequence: TGTGCCAGCAGGGACCTCTGGAGAACAGATACGCAGTATTTT.

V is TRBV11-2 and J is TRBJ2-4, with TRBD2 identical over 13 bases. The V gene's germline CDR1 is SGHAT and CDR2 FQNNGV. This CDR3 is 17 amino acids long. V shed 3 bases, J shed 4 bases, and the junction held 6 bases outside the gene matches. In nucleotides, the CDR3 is TGTGCCAGCAGCTTTACTAGCGGGAGGGCCGGGAAAAACATTCAGTACTTC. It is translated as CASSFTSGRAGKNIQYF.

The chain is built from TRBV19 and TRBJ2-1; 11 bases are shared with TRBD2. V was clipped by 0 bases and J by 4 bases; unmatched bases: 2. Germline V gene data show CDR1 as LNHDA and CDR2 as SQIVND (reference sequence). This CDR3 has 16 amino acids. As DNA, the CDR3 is TGTGCCAGTAGTATAGATCGACTAGCGGGGTACAATGAGCAGTTCTTC. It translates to CASSIDRLAGYNEQFF. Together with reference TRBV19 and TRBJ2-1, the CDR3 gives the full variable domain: DGGITQSPKYLFRKEGQNVTLSCEQNLNHDAMYWYRQDPGQGLRLIYYSQIVNDFQKGDIAEGYSVSREKKESFPLTVTSAQKNPTAFYLCASSIDRLAGYNEQFFGPGTRLTVL.

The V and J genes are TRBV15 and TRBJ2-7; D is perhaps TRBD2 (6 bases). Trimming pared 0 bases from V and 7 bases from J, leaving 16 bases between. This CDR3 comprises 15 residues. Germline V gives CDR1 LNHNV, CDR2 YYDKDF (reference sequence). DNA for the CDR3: TGTGCCACCAGCAGAGAACGGGGCGGGGCGCAAGAGCAGTACTTC. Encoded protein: CATSRERGGAQEQYF.

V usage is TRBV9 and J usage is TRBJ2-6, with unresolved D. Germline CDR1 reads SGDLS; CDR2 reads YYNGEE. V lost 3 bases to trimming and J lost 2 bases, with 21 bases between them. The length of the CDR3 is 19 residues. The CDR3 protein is CASSGLPEERKTGANVLTF. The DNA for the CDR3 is TGTGCCAGCAGCGGGCTCCCGGAAGAAAGGAAAACTGGGGCCAACGTCCTGACTTTC.

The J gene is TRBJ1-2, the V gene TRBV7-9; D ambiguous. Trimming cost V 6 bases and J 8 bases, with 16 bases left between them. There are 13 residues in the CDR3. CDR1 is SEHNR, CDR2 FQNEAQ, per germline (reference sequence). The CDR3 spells CASSSILKLGYTF. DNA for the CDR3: TGTGCCAGCAGTTCTATTCTAAAATTAGGCTACACCTTC. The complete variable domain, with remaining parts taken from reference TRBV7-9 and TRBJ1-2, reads DTGVSQNPRHKITKRGQNVTFRCDPISEHNRLYWYRQTLGQGPEFLTYFQNEAQLEKSRLLSDRFSAERPKGSFSTLEIQRTEQGDSAMYLCASSSILKLGYTFGSGTRLTVV.

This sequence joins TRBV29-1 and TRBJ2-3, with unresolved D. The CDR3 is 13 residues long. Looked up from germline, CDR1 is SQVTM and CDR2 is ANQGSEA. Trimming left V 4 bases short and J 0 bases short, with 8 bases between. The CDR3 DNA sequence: TGCAGCGTTGGTGGCGGTAGCACAGATACGCAGTATTTT. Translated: CSVGGGSTDTQYF.

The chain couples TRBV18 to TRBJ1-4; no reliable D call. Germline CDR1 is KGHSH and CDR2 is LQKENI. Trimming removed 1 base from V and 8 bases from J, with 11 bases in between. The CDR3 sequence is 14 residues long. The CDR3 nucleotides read TGTGCCAGCTCACCACGATCCGACGGGGAAAAACTGTTTTTT. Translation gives CASSPRSDGEKLFF.

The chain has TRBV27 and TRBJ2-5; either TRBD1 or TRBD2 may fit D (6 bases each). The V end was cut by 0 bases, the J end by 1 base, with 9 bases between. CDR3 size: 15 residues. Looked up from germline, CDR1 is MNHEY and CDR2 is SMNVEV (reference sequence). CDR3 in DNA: TGTGCCAGCAGTTTATCCCGGGGGCGCCAAGAGACCCAGTACTTC. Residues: CASSLSRGRQETQYF.

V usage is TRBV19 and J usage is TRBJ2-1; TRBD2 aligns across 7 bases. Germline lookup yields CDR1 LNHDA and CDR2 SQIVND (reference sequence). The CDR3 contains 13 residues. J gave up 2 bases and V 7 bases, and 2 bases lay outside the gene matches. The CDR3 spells CASTGTTYNEQFF. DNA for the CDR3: TGTGCCAGTACCGGGACTACCTACAATGAGCAGTTCTTC.

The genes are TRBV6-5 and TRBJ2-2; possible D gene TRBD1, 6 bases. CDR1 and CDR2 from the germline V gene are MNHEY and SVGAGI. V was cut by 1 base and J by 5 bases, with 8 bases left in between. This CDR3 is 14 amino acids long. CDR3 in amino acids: CASSYFTGTGELFF. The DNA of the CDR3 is TGTGCCAGCAGTTACTTTACAGGGACCGGGGAGCTGTTTTTT.

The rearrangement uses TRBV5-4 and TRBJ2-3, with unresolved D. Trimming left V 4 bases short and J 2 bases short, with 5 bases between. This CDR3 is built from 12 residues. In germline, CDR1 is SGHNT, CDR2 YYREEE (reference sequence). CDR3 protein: CASSRATDTQYF. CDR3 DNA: TGTGCCAGCAGCCGCGCCACAGATACGCAGTATTTT.

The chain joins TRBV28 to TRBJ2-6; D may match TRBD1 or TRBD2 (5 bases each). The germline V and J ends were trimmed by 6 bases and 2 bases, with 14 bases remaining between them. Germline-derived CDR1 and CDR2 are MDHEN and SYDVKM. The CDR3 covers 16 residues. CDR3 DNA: TGTGCCAGCAGCTCAATGGGGGAAACTGGGGCCAACGTCCTGACTTTC. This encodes CASSSMGETGANVLTF.

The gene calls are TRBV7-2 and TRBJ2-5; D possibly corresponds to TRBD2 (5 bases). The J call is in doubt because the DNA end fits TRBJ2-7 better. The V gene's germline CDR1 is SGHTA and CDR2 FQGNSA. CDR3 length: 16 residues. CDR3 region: CASSPLTNQWSYEQYF. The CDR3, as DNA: TGTGCCAGCAGCCCGTTGACTAACCAGTGGAGCTACGAGCAGTACTTC.

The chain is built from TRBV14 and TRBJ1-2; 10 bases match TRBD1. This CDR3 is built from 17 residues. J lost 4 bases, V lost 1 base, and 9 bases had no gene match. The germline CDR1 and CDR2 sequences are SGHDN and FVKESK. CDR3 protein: CASSQAGRDRGPYGYTF. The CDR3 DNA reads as TGTGCCAGCAGCCAAGCAGGACGGGACAGGGGTCCCTATGGCTACACCTTC.